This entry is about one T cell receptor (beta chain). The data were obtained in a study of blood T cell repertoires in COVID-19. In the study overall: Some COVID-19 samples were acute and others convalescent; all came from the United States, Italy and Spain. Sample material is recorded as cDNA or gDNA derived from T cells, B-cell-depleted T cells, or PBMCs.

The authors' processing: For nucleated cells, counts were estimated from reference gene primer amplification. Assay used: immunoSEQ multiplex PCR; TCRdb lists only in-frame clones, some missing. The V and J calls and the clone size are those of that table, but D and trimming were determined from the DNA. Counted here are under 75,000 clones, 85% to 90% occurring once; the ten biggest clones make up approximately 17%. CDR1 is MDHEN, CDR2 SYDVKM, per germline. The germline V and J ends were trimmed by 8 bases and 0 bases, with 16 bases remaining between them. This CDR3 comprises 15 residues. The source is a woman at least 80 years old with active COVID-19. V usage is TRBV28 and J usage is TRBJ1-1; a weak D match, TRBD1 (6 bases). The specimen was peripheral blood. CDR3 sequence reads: CASGGGSTLNTEAFF. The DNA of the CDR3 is TGTGCCAGCGGGGGGGGCTCCACTCTGAACACTGAAGCTTTCTTT.